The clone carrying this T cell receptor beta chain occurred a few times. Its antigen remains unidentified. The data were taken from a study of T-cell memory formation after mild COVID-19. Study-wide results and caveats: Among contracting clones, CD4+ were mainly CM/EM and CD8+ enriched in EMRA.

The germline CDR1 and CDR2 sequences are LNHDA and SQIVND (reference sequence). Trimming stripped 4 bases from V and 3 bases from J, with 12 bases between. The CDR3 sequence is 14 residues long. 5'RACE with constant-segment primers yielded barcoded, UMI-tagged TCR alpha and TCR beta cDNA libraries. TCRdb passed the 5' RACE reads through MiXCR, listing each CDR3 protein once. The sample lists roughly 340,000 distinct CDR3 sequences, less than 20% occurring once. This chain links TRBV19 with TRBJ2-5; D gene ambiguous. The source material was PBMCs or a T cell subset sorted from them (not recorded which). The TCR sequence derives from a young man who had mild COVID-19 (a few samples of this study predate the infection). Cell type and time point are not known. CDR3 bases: TGTGCCAGTAGTAGGAATACGTGGAAAGAGACCCAGTACTTC. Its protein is CASSRNTWKETQYF.